The rows below give T cell receptor beta chains drawn from one sample of a study of identical twins. TCRdb fed the 5' RACE reads into MiXCR, producing one record per CDR3 protein. Seen here are hundreds of thousands of distinct CDR3 sequences, 6.1% observed once, and the top ten hold roughly 2%. The sequenced sample consisted of naive T cells sorted from blood. These TCRs come from a man between 18 and 35 years old in good health. Both conserved end residues are part of each CDR3. A D gene is named only where the DNA matches it firmly. The size entry is marked missing in some rows and otherwise reads once, few, many or a size class.

V gene: TRBV5-5; J gene: TRBJ2-4; clone size: many; D gene: TRBD1; CDR3 protein: CASTPNRGPIQYF
V gene: TRBV18; J gene: TRBJ2-3; clone size: few; D gene: .; CDR3 protein: CASSPSFADTQYF
V gene: TRBV2; J gene: TRBJ1-1; clone size: many; D gene: .; CDR3 protein: CASSPGWGMNTEAFF
V gene: TRBV28; J gene: TRBJ2-7; clone size: many; D gene: TRBD1; CDR3 protein: CASTPLVGQGDEQYF
V gene: TRBV29-1; J gene: TRBJ2-2; clone size: many; D gene: .; CDR3 protein: CSVDVRNTGELFF
V gene: TRBV5-1; J gene: TRBJ2-7; clone size: many; D gene: .; CDR3 protein: CASSLVRGEQYF
V gene: TRBV6-1; J gene: TRBJ2-1; clone size: many; D gene: .; CDR3 protein: CATQTMGASSYNEQFF
V gene: TRBV3-1; J gene: TRBJ2-2; clone size: many; D gene: TRBD1; CDR3 protein: CASSHRTGSTGELFF
V gene: TRBV2; J gene: TRBJ1-2; clone size: .; D gene: TRBD1; CDR3 protein: CASAEDRGIGGYTF
V gene: TRBV12-3/TRBV12-4; J gene: TRBJ2-1; clone size: .; D gene: TRBD2; CDR3 protein: CASSQRAGGPYNEQFF
V gene: TRBV5-5; J gene: TRBJ2-1; clone size: .; D gene: .; CDR3 protein: CASSFLVSYNEQFF
V gene: TRBV7-9; J gene: TRBJ2-5; clone size: .; D gene: .; CDR3 protein: CASSLGDAFLETQYF
V gene: TRBV24-1; J gene: TRBJ2-5; clone size: many; D gene: TRBD1; CDR3 protein: CATSDFGQGGQETQYF
V gene: TRBV24-1; J gene: TRBJ2-3; clone size: many; D gene: TRBD2; CDR3 protein: CATGMASGFTDTQYF
V gene: TRBV12-3/TRBV12-4; J gene: TRBJ2-2; clone size: many; D gene: TRBD1; CDR3 protein: CASSPGQGSTGELFF
V gene: TRBV18; J gene: TRBJ2-5; clone size: .; D gene: TRBD1; CDR3 protein: CASSPSTGTGEGETQYF
V gene: TRBV5-1; J gene: TRBJ1-2; clone size: many; D gene: .; CDR3 protein: CASSNQGLYGYTF
V gene: TRBV7-3; J gene: TRBJ2-3; clone size: many; D gene: .; CDR3 protein: CASSLGGLSTDTQYF
V gene: TRBV5-1; J gene: TRBJ2-7; clone size: many; D gene: .; CDR3 protein: CASSGLGFYEQYF
V gene: TRBV7-9; J gene: TRBJ1-3; clone size: .; D gene: .; CDR3 protein: CASSLVSVGAGNTIYF
V gene: TRBV7-3; J gene: TRBJ1-6; clone size: many; D gene: TRBD1; CDR3 protein: CASSFTGESPLHF
V gene: TRBV28; J gene: TRBJ2-5; clone size: few; D gene: TRBD2; CDR3 protein: CASTTSGSQETQYF
V gene: TRBV18; J gene: TRBJ2-5; clone size: .; D gene: .; CDR3 protein: CASSPGVGDPDPETQYF
V gene: TRBV20-1; J gene: TRBJ2-3; clone size: many; D gene: .; CDR3 protein: CSARDLVAAPSTDTQYF
V gene: TRBV6-1; J gene: TRBJ1-6; clone size: few; D gene: TRBD1; CDR3 protein: CASSQDRGRSPLHF
V gene: TRBV10-3; J gene: TRBJ2-1; clone size: many; D gene: TRBD1; CDR3 protein: CAISGGDRGQGEQFF
V gene: TRBV29-1; J gene: TRBJ2-1; clone size: many; D gene: .; CDR3 protein: CSVEGTKYNEQFF
V gene: TRBV3-1; J gene: TRBJ2-1; clone size: many; D gene: .; CDR3 protein: CASSQDPGSYNEQFF
V gene: TRBV2; J gene: TRBJ2-3; clone size: few; D gene: TRBD2; CDR3 protein: CATGGFLTTPDTQYF
V gene: TRBV7-2; J gene: TRBJ2-7; clone size: many; D gene: .; CDR3 protein: CASTEGGGALTPYEQYF
V gene: TRBV6-5; J gene: TRBJ2-1; clone size: few; D gene: TRBD2; CDR3 protein: CASSYLSGGGNEQFF
V gene: TRBV29-1; J gene: TRBJ2-7; clone size: many; D gene: .; CDR3 protein: CSVEITFGEQYF
V gene: TRBV28; J gene: TRBJ1-2; clone size: .; D gene: .; CDR3 protein: CAYRVPPYGYTF
V gene: TRBV3-1; J gene: TRBJ1-6; clone size: many; D gene: .; CDR3 protein: CASSQETANLHF
V gene: TRBV29-1; J gene: TRBJ2-1; clone size: many; D gene: .; CDR3 protein: CSVENGSQDEQFF
V gene: TRBV18; J gene: TRBJ2-4; clone size: .; D gene: .; CDR3 protein: CASSPPGLSKNIQYF
V gene: TRBV28; J gene: TRBJ2-5; clone size: .; D gene: TRBD2; CDR3 protein: CASSLGGLAGTKEETQYF
V gene: TRBV4-3; J gene: TRBJ2-1; clone size: many; D gene: .; CDR3 protein: CASSPALGNEQFF
V gene: TRBV6-4; J gene: TRBJ1-3; clone size: once; D gene: TRBD1; CDR3 protein: CASSRTRHGTGPLENTIYF
V gene: TRBV5-1; J gene: TRBJ2-1; clone size: many; D gene: .; CDR3 protein: CASSLEHVSYNEQFF
V gene: TRBV10-3; J gene: TRBJ2-1; clone size: many; D gene: .; CDR3 protein: CAISDFDSYNEQFF
V gene: TRBV20-1; J gene: TRBJ2-7; clone size: many; D gene: .; CDR3 protein: CSARLVFSYEQYF
V gene: TRBV5-1; J gene: TRBJ1-5; clone size: many; D gene: .; CDR3 protein: CASSLLGLDNQPQHF
V gene: TRBV20-1; J gene: TRBJ2-1; clone size: .; D gene: TRBD2; CDR3 protein: CSAPTSGFSYNEQFF
V gene: TRBV28; J gene: TRBJ1-2; clone size: .; D gene: .; CDR3 protein: CATRQGQDYGYTF
V gene: TRBV4-1; J gene: TRBJ1-1; clone size: many; D gene: .; CDR3 protein: CASSQEGFVGNTEAFF
V gene: TRBV20-1; J gene: TRBJ1-2; clone size: .; D gene: .; CDR3 protein: CSARSSPPGRYGYTF
V gene: TRBV29-1; J gene: TRBJ2-1; clone size: many; D gene: TRBD2; CDR3 protein: CSGGLGSLSEQFF
V gene: TRBV12-3/TRBV12-4; J gene: TRBJ2-5; clone size: few; D gene: .; CDR3 protein: CASSFTRGGETQYF
V gene: TRBV7-8; J gene: TRBJ2-1; clone size: many; D gene: TRBD2; CDR3 protein: CASSQTSGAYNEQFF